This TCR beta chain was found in a study of Graves' ophthalmopathy and Graves' hyperthyroidism. Amplification of TCR beta CDR3 regions used RNA transcripts. Investigators did first-round RT-PCR with HTBI primers, then second-round multiplex PCR. TCRdb reprocessed the multiplex PCR reads with MiXCR, giving one entry per CDR3 protein. The table shows hundreds of thousands of distinct CDR3 sequences, with approximately 21% occurring only once. At least ten counts were recorded for this clonotype. The TCR was taken from a woman younger than 30 with stable Graves' hyperthyroidism. Some clones in this sample may be carry-over from other donors' samples. The sample was peripheral blood.

DNA of the CDR3: TGTGCCAGCGGAGTGGGACAGTATAATTCACCCCTCCACTTT. Its protein is CASGVGQYNSPLHF. The rearrangement uses TRBV28 and TRBJ1-6; 7 bases align to TRBD1. CDR1 and CDR2 from the germline V gene are MDHEN and SYDVKM. This CDR3 spans 14 amino acids. V was pared by 8 bases and J by 4 bases, with 5 bases of the junction left unmatched.